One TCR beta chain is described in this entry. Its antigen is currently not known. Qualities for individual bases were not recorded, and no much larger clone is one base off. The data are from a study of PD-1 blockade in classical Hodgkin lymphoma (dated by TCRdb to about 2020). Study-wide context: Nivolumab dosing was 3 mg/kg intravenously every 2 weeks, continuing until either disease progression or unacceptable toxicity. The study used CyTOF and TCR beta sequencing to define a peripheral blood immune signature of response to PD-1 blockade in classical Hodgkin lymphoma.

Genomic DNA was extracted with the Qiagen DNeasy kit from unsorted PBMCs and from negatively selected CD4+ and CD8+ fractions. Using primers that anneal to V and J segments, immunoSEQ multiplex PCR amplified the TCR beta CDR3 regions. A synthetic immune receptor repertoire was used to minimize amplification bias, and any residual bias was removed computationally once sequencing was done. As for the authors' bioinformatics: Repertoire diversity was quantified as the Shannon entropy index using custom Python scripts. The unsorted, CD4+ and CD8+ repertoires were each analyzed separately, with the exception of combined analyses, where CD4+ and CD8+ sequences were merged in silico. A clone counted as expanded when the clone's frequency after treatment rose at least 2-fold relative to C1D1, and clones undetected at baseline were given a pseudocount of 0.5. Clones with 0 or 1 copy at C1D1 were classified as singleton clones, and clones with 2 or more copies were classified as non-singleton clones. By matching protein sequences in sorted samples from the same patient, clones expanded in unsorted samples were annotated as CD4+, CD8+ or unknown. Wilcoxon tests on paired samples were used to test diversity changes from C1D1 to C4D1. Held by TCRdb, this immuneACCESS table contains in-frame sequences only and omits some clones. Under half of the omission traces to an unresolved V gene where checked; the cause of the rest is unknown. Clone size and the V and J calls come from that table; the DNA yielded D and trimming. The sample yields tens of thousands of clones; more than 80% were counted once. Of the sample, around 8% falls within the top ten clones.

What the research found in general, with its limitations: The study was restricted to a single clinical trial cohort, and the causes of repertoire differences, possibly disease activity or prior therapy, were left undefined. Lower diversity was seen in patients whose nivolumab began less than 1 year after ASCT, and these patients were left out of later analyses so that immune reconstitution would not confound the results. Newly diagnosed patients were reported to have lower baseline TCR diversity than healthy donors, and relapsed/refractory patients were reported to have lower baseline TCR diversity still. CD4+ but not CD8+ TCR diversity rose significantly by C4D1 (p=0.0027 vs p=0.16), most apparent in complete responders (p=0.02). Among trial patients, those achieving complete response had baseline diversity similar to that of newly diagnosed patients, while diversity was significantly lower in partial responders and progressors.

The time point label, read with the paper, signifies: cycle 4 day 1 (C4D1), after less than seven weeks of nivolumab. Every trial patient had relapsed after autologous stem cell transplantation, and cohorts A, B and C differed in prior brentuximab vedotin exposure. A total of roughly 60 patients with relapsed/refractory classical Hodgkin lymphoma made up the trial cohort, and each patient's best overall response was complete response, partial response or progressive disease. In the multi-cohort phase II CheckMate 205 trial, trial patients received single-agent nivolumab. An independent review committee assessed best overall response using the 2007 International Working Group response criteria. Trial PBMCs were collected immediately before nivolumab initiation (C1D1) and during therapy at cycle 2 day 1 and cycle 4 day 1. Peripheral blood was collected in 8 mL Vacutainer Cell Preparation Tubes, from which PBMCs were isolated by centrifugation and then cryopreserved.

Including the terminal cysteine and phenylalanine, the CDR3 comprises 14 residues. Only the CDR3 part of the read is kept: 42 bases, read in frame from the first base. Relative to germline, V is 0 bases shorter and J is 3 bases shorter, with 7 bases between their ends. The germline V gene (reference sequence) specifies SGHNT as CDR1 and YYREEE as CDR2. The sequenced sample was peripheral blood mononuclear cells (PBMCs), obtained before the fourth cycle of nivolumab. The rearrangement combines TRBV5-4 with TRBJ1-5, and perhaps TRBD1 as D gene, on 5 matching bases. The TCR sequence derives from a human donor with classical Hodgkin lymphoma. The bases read TGTGCCAGCAGCTTGGGGGGCTTCAATCAGCCCCAGCATTTT. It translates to CASSLGGFNQPQHF.